The 10 T cell receptor beta chains listed next were all sequenced from one sample in a study of T cells in localized non-small cell lung cancer (dated by TCRdb to about 2020). Library generation was performed with the immunoSEQ multiplex PCR assay. The table comes from immuneACCESS by way of TCRdb, which keeps in-frame sequences with V and J called. Part of the clones is missing from these tables; in studies checked, under half for an unresolved V gene and the rest for unknown reasons. Present in this sample are some 2,500 clones, about a quarter of which were seen just once. The ten largest clonotypes hold around 7.7% of the sample. Material: normal lung tissue next to the tumor, obtained before any cancer treatment. The receptors stem from a man between 35 and 75 years old with stage I lung adenocarcinoma.

This clone was observed a handful of times. This sequence joins TRBV6-8 and TRBJ2-3; 9 bases match TRBD2. V dropped 6 bases and J dropped 1; count of bases not matched to a gene: 5. From germline, CDR1 is MNHGY and CDR2 SAAAGT. CDR3 length equals 15 residues. The CDR3 sequence is CASSETSGRTDTQYF. CDR3 bases: TGTGCCAGCAGCGAGACTAGCGGCCGCACAGATACGCAGTATTTT.

The V and J genes are TRBV5-1 and TRBJ2-1; D possibly corresponds to TRBD2 (6 bases). CDR3 length: 15 residues. CDR1 is SGHRS, CDR2 YFSETQ, per germline. V was shortened by 4 bases and J by 3 bases, with 14 bases between the two germline ends. CDR3 amino acids: CASSVGASVYNEQFF. Written as DNA, the CDR3 is TGCGCCAGCAGCGTTGGGGCTAGCGTCTACAATGAGCAGTTCTTC.

The rearrangement uses TRBV19 and TRBJ2-1; D not certain. Trimming removed 7 bases at V and 5 bases at J, with 15 bases between. CDR3 length: 14 residues. Germline-derived CDR1 and CDR2 are LNHDA and SQIVND (reference sequence). The CDR3 loop is CASTPTFQNNEQFF. CDR3 nucleotides: TGTGCCAGTACCCCCACCTTTCAAAACAATGAGCAGTTCTTC.

V usage is TRBV5-1 and J usage is TRBJ2-3; D may be TRBD1 or TRBD2 (5 bases each). The germline V and J ends were trimmed by 7 bases and 1 base, with 13 bases remaining between them. The CDR3 totals 14 residues. Germline V CDR1 and CDR2: SGHRS, YFSETQ. The CDR3 is CASRSGQRTDTQYF. In DNA form, the CDR3 reads TGCGCCAGCCGATCGGGGCAACGCACAGATACGCAGTATTTT.

The table lists this clone with a few counts. The chain uses TRBV6-8 and TRBJ2-2, with D possibly TRBD2 on 6 matching bases. Germline V lookup: CDR1 MNHGY, CDR2 SAAAGT. This CDR3 contains 14 residues. V gave up 8 bases and J gave up 3 bases, with 13 bases separating them. Written as DNA, the CDR3 is TGTGCCAGCGGAGGCGGGGTTGACACCGGGGAGCTGTTTTTT. This encodes CASGGGVDTGELFF.

This clone was seen more than once but under ten times. The chain links TRBV9 to TRBJ2-2, with TRBD2 matching 7 bases. Germline CDR1 SGDLS, CDR2 YYNGEE. With V trimmed by 3 bases and J by 3 bases, 11 bases remained unmatched. The CDR3 is 17 residues long. CDR3 loop: CASSEGLQMWDTGELFF. The DNA of the CDR3 is TGTGCCAGCAGCGAGGGACTACAAATGTGGGACACCGGGGAGCTGTTTTTT.

Within the sample, this clone is medium-sized. J is TRBJ2-7 and V is TRBV6-7, with D unclear. TRBV6-7 is noted as an ORF with a role that remains uncertain. The V gene lost 6 bases and the J gene lost 1 base, with 4 bases spanning the gap. The CDR3 totals 11 residues. As DNA, the CDR3 is TGTGCCAGCAGCGTATCCTACGAGCAGTACTTC. Protein product: CASSVSYEQYF.

Relative to its sample, this clone is large (0.1 to 1%). This chain joins TRBV19 and TRBJ1-5, with a tentative D call TRBD1 (6 bases). Germline V lookup: CDR1 LNHDA, CDR2 SQIVND (reference sequence). V gave up 5 bases and J gave up 1 base, with 21 bases separating them. The length of the CDR3 is 18 residues. CDR3 DNA: TGTGCCAGTAGTGGGTTCGGCGGACAGTCTCTCAGCAATCAGCCCCAGCATTTT. Encoded protein: CASSGFGGQSLSNQPQHF.

This clone was seen a few times. This chain joins TRBV10-2 and TRBJ2-1, with 8 bases matching TRBD2. V shed 6 bases and J 9 bases; nucleotides not matched to a gene: 16. The CDR3 runs 16 residues. CDR1 is WSHSY, CDR2 SAAADI, per germline. CDR3 region: CASSHEGSGRKGEQFF. The CDR3 DNA is TGCGCCAGCAGCCATGAGGGGAGCGGGAGAAAGGGTGAGCAGTTCTTC.

J is TRBJ1-2 and V is TRBV30; D is perhaps TRBD1 (6 bases). V lost 3 bases and J 6 bases, leaving 14 bases between the germline ends. Germline CDR1 is GTSNPN and CDR2 is SVGIG (reference sequence). The CDR3 has 13 residues. The CDR3 nucleotides read TGTGCCTGGAGGAGGGGAACAGGGAATGGCTACACCTTC. Translation gives CAWRRGTGNGYTF. The full variable domain, its missing parts supplied by reference TRBV30 and TRBJ1-2, is SQTIHQWPATLVQPVGSPLSLECTVEGTSNPNLYWYRQAAGRGLQLLFYSVGIGQISSEVPQNLSASRPQDRQFILSSKKLLLSDSGFYLCAWRRGTGNGYTFGSGTRLTVV.